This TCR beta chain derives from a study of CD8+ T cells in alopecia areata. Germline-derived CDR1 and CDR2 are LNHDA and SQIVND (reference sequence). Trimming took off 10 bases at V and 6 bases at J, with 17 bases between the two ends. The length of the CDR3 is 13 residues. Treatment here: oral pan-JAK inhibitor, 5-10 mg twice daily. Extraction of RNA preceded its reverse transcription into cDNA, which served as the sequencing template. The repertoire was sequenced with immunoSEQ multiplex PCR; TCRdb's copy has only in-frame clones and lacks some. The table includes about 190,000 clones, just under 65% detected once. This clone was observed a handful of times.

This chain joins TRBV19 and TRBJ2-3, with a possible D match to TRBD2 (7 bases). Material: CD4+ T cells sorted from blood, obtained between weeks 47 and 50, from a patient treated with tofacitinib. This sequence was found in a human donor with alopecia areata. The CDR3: CATRGASIDTQYF. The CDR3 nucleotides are TGTGCCACTCGGGGGGCTAGCATCGATACGCAGTATTTT.